The next 18 T cell receptor beta chains were all read from a single sample in a study of blood T cell repertoires in COVID-19. The method was immunoSEQ multiplex PCR; TCRdb's version includes in-frame clones alone and lacks a portion of them. In the table there are approximately 290,000 clones, just under 90% of which are singletons. Material: peripheral blood. Source of these receptors: a woman in her thirties with COVID-19, enrolled during active disease.

This rearrangement joins TRBV5-6 to TRBJ1-5; D possibly corresponds to TRBD1 (5 bases). V shed 2 bases and J shed 5 bases, with 17 bases lying between them. CDR1 is SGHDT, CDR2 YYEEEE, per germline. CDR3 length: 16 residues. CDR3 in amino acids: CASSFNLGADHQPQHF. Written as DNA, the CDR3 is TGTGCCAGCAGCTTCAACTTAGGGGCTGATCATCAGCCCCAGCATTTT.

V is TRBV6-5 and J is TRBJ1-2; 8 bases line up with TRBD1. The CDR3 runs 13 residues. The germline V gene has CDR1 MNHEY and CDR2 SVGAGI. Trimming at V came to 6 bases and at J to 8 bases, leaving 8 bases not matched to a gene. The CDR3 nucleotides read TGTGCCAGCAGCCGCCAGGGGGCGCGGGGCTACACCTTC. This translates into CASSRQGARGYTF.

The chain couples TRBV6-5 to TRBJ1-2; weak D call: TRBD1 (5 bases). Trimming removed 2 bases from V and 7 bases from J, with 20 bases in between. Germline assignment: CDR1 MNHEY and CDR2 SVGAGI. This CDR3 region has 16 residues. In DNA, the CDR3 is TGTGCCAGCAGTTACACCTCCGTTCAGGGCGTGCGTGGCTACACCTTC. It specifies CASSYTSVQGVRGYTF.

This sequence joins TRBV19 and TRBJ1-1, with 8 positions matching TRBD1. Germline V gene data show CDR1 as LNHDA and CDR2 as SQIVND (reference sequence). V lost 4 bases, J lost 4 bases, and 5 bases stayed unmatched. The CDR3 is made up of 14 amino acids. Written as DNA, the CDR3 is TGTGCCAGTAGTACGGACAGGGCGCTCACTGAAGCTTTCTTT. Amino acid sequence: CASSTDRALTEAFF.

The V call is TRBV7-9, the J call TRBJ1-1; TRBD1 might be the D (5 bases). Trimming removed 4 bases from V and 2 bases from J, with 8 bases in between. CDR1 and CDR2 (germline): SEHNR, FQNEAQ (reference sequence). This CDR3 is 13 amino acids long. The CDR3 is CASSSGTNTEAFF. The CDR3 DNA reads TGTGCCAGCAGCTCGGGGACTAACACTGAAGCTTTCTTT.

This chain connects TRBV11-2 to TRBJ1-1; the D is unclear. The length of the CDR3 is 15 residues. V was shortened by 0 bases and J by 2 bases, with 10 bases between the two germline ends. The germline V gene has CDR1 SGHAT and CDR2 FQNNGV. The CDR3 bases are TGTGCCAGCAGCTTAGACGCGGGCCTAAACACTGAAGCTTTCTTT. Protein product: CASSLDAGLNTEAFF.

The chain combines TRBV7-9 with TRBJ2-3; maybe TRBD1 (6 bases). Germline CDR1 and CDR2: SEHNR and FQNEAQ (reference sequence). This CDR3 comprises 15 residues. With 5 bases removed from V and 6 bases from J, the gap between germline ends came to 18 bases. The CDR3 DNA reads TGTGCCAGCAGCCCAGTCGGGGCAGGGGTGGATACGCAGTATTTT. It codes for CASSPVGAGVDTQYF.

This chain connects TRBV5-4 to TRBJ2-7, with 11 bases that match TRBD1. The CDR3 is 14 residues long. The junction had 1 base not matched to a gene; V was cut back by 0 bases and J by 5 bases. The germline V gene encodes CDR1 SGHNT and CDR2 YYREEE (reference sequence). Here the CDR3 reads CASSLVGQGDEQYF. In DNA form, the CDR3 reads TGTGCCAGCAGCTTGGTGGGACAGGGGGACGAGCAGTACTTC.

The chain combines TRBV11-2 with TRBJ1-5; TRBD1 matches 9 bases. Germline-derived CDR1 and CDR2 are SGHAT and FQNNGV. V lost 5 bases, J lost 6 bases, and 11 bases stayed unmatched. The CDR3 length is 16 residues. In DNA, the CDR3 is TGTGCCAGCAGCCCAACGACAGGGGGTCTGGGTCAGCCCCAGCATTTT. Residues: CASSPTTGGLGQPQHF.

A few counts support this clone. The V and J genes are TRBV10-1 and TRBJ2-2; no clear D gene. This CDR3 has 13 residues. CDR1 is WNHNN and CDR2 is SYGVQD in the germline V gene (reference sequence). Trimming stripped 4 bases from V and 5 bases from J, with 8 bases between. CDR3 protein: CASSGPRTGELFF. CDR3 DNA sequence: TGCGCCAGCAGTGGGCCCCGAACCGGGGAGCTGTTTTTT.

This chain links TRBV3-1 (or the pseudogene TRBV3-2) with TRBJ2-3, with 11 bases lining up with TRBD1. The CDR3 loop spans 19 amino acids. Per the germline V gene, CDR1 is LGHDT and CDR2 is YNNKEL (reference sequence). With 1 base clipped from V and 4 bases from J, the junction kept 13 bases outside the gene matches. The CDR3 nucleotides read TGTGCCAGCAGCCAAGTTAGGGACAGGGGGACCCCGAGGGCAGATACGCAGTATTTT. Its protein is CASSQVRDRGTPRADTQYF.

This clone was seen a few times. The chain uses TRBV29-1 and TRBJ1-1; 8 positions match TRBD1. The ends lost 6 bases at V and 1 base at J; junction bases unmatched: 13. Germline assignment: CDR1 SQVTM and CDR2 ANQGSEA. This CDR3 is 16 amino acids long. The CDR3 DNA is TGCAGCGTCTCCCCCGGGACAGGAACCTCGAACACTGAAGCTTTCTTT. Translated, it gives CSVSPGTGTSNTEAFF.

This clone showed up just once. V and J are TRBV18 and TRBJ1-4; D unclear. V was trimmed by 2 bases and J by 6 bases, leaving 10 bases between them. This CDR3 has 14 amino acids. Germline V lookup: CDR1 KGHSH, CDR2 LQKENI. CDR3: CASSPGVRDEKLFF. In DNA, the CDR3 is TGTGCCAGCTCACCAGGCGTGCGGGATGAAAAACTGTTTTTT.

This clone was found a few times. The rearrangement links TRBV27 to TRBJ1-5; D remains unclear. From germline, CDR1 is MNHEY and CDR2 SMNVEV (reference sequence). The V and J ends lost 5 bases and 1 base respectively, with 15 bases between them. CDR3 size: 16 residues. The CDR3 reads CASSVYFEESNQPQHF. In DNA, the CDR3 is TGTGCCAGCAGTGTTTATTTTGAGGAGAGCAATCAGCCCCAGCATTTT.

The J gene is TRBJ1-1, the V gene TRBV27; TRBD1 aligns across 10 bases. Germline trimming cut 8 bases from V and 3 bases from J; bases unmatched to any gene: 12. CDR1 is MNHEY and CDR2 is SMNVEV in the germline V gene (reference sequence). This CDR3 is built from 16 residues. This chain's CDR3 is CASGPGQGFYDTEAFF. As DNA, the CDR3 is TGTGCCAGCGGGCCGGGACAGGGGTTTTACGACACTGAAGCTTTCTTT.

The chain uses TRBV5-4 and TRBJ2-1, with TRBD2 identical over 10 bases. Germline CDR1 reads SGHNT; CDR2 reads YYREEE (reference sequence). Germline trimming cut 5 bases from V and 6 bases from J; bases unmatched to any gene: 11. The CDR3 is made up of 16 amino acids. The DNA of the CDR3 is TGTGCCAGCAGGCCAAACCTAGCGGGGGCTATCAATGAGCAGTTCTTC. Translating it yields CASRPNLAGAINEQFF. Drawing the rest from reference TRBV5-4 and TRBJ2-1, the complete variable domain is ETGVTQSPTHLIKTRGQQVTLRCSSQSGHNTVSWYQQALGQGPQFIFQYYREEENGRGNFPPRFSGLQFPNYSSELNVNALELDDSALYLCASRPNLAGAINEQFFGPGTRLTVL.

The chain has TRBV7-6 and TRBJ2-3; 8 positions match TRBD1. The junction had 12 bases not matched to a gene; V was cut back by 5 bases and J by 5 bases. Germline V CDR1 and CDR2: SGHVS, FNYEAQ. The CDR3 has 16 residues. The chain's CDR3 is CASSPDRTGPKDTQYF. CDR3 DNA: TGTGCCAGCAGCCCGGACAGGACAGGGCCAAAAGATACGCAGTATTTT.

A single count supports this clone. This specimen includes other DNA sequences encoding the same CDR3. The chain is built from TRBV5-1 and TRBJ2-7; D is uncertain. This CDR3 is built from 13 residues. CDR1 is SGHRS and CDR2 is YFSETQ in the germline V gene. The V and J ends lost 0 bases and 1 base respectively, with 5 bases between them. CDR3 DNA sequence: TGCGCCAGCAGCTTGGCCGGGTCCTACGAGCAGTACTTC. Translating it yields CASSLAGSYEQYF.